This is a list of T cell receptor beta chains from one sample in a study of blood T cell repertoires in COVID-19. The protocol was immunoSEQ multiplex PCR, while the TCRdb copy is restricted to in-frame clones and leaves out a portion. This sample has approximately 500,000 clones, with 85% to 90% found just once. Material for sequencing was peripheral blood. These receptors all stem from a woman between 50 and 59 years old with COVID-19, enrolled during active disease. Both conserved end residues are part of each CDR3. Each record gives: J gene, V gene, CDR3 protein.

j_gene: TRBJ2-1; v_gene: TRBV3-1/TRBV3-2; CDR3aa: CASVSGGVGDDEQFF
j_gene: TRBJ1-5; v_gene: TRBV2; CDR3aa: CASGAFSDRNQPQHF
j_gene: TRBJ2-3; v_gene: TRBV4-2; CDR3aa: CASSQSGDTQYF
j_gene: TRBJ1-5; v_gene: TRBV30; CDR3aa: CAWGGGDGQPQHF
j_gene: TRBJ1-1; v_gene: TRBV24-1; CDR3aa: CATSEGGSTEAFF
j_gene: TRBJ1-5; v_gene: TRBV19; CDR3aa: CASREGTFQPQHF
j_gene: TRBJ2-1; v_gene: TRBV10-2; CDR3aa: CASSEWREPNEQFF
j_gene: TRBJ1-6; v_gene: TRBV5-1; CDR3aa: CASSLTDRGDSPLHF
j_gene: TRBJ2-7; v_gene: TRBV27; CDR3aa: CASSHRDSSYEQYF
j_gene: TRBJ2-1; v_gene: TRBV28; CDR3aa: CASSFPADRSSYNEQFF